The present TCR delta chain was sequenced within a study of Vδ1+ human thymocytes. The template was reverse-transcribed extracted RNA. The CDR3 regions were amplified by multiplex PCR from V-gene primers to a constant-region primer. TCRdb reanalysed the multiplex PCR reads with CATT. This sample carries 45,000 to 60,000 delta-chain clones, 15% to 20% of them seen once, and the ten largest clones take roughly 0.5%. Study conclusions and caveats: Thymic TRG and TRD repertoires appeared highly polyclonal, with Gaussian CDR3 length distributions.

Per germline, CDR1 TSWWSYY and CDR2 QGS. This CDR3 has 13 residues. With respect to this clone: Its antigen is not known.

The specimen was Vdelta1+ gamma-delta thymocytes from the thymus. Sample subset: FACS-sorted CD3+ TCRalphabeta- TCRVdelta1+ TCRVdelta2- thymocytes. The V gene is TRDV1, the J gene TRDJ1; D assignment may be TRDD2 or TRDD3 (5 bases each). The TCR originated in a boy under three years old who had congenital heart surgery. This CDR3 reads CALSPYRGYKLIF. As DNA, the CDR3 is TGTGCCTTATCCCCCTACCGGGGGTACAAACTCATCTTT.